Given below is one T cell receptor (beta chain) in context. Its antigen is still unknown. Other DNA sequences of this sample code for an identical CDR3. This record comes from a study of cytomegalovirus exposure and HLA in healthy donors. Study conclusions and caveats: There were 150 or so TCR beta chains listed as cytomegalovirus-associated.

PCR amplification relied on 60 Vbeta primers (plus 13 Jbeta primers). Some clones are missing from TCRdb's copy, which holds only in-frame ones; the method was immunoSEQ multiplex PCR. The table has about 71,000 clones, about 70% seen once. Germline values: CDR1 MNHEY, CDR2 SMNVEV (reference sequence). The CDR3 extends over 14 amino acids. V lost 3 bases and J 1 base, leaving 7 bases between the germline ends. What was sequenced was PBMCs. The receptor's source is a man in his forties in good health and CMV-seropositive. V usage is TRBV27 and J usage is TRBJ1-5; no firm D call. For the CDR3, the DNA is TGTGCCAGCAGTTTGGGCGGGAGCAATCAGCCCCAGCATTTT. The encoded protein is CASSLGGSNQPQHF.